This entry describes one TCR beta chain. In the authors' methods: Cell counts per sample came from amplifying reference gene primers. Sequencing was performed with immunoSEQ multiplex PCR; in TCRdb, only in-frame clones are kept and a portion is missing. For V, J and clone size, that table is used; D and trimming come from the DNA. The sample includes 200,000 to 250,000 clones, less than 90% seen only once; the top ten take under 2.5%. The entry originates in a study of blood T cell repertoires in COVID-19. Study overall: Spain, Italy and the United States supplied samples that represented acute and convalescent COVID-19. In each case, the material was cDNA or gDNA derived from T cells, B-cell-depleted T cells, or PBMCs.

V was clipped by 6 bases and J by 2 bases, with 10 bases between them. The CDR3 contains 13 residues. The V gene's germline CDR1 is KGHSH and CDR2 LQKENI. Sequencing was performed on peripheral blood. The chain joins TRBV18 to TRBJ1-1, with D perhaps TRBD1 (5 bases). This receptor was identified in a man aged 40-49 years with active or convalescent COVID-19. The CDR3 reads CASSRARNTEAFF. The CDR3 DNA is TGTGCCAGCTCCAGGGCACGAAACACTGAAGCTTTCTTT.